One sample yielded the 19 T cell receptor beta chains listed below, sequenced in a study of shared clonotypes between healthy human individuals. Only in-frame clones appear in the TCRdb table, and some are missing; sequencing was by immunoSEQ multiplex PCR. The sample holds about 510,000 clones; 79% are singletons and the top ten take 10% to 15%. Input material: PBMCs. Receptor source: a woman in her thirties or forties in good health. Some clones in this sample may be carry-over from other donors' samples.

This clone was detected only a few times. This chain links TRBV11-2 with TRBJ2-1; no clear D. Trimming pared 2 bases from V and 10 bases from J, leaving 18 bases between. CDR1 SGHAT and CDR2 FQNNGV come from the germline V gene. The CDR3 is 15 residues long. The CDR3 spells CASSLLVVGRAEQFF. The CDR3 DNA reads TGTGCCAGCAGCTTATTGGTAGTAGGGCGAGCGGAGCAGTTCTTC.

This clone was seen only once. The chain uses TRBV7-2 and TRBJ2-2; D not certain. V lost 5 bases, J lost 5 bases, and 9 bases lay in between. This CDR3 is built from 13 residues. The germline V gene encodes CDR1 SGHTA and CDR2 FQGNSA. The CDR3 region has the DNA TGTGCCAGCAGCCCCGTCGGTACCGGGGAGCTGTTTTTT. Encoded protein: CASSPVGTGELFF.

The V and J genes are TRBV7-9 and TRBJ2-5, with D possibly TRBD1 on 6 matching bases. Trimming took off 0 bases at V and 5 bases at J, with 10 bases between the two ends. The CDR3 is 14 residues long. From germline, CDR1 is SEHNR and CDR2 FQNEAQ (reference sequence). The CDR3 here is CASSLAGAGETQYF. CDR3 nucleotides: TGTGCCAGCAGCTTAGCGGGGGCCGGGGAGACCCAGTACTTC.

This clone has a single count. The CDR3 coding sequence is TGTGCCAGCAGCCCGGGATCTCAAGAGACCCAGTACTTC. It is translated as CASSPGSQETQYF. V and J are TRBV7-2 and TRBJ2-5, with a weak D call TRBD2 (5 bases). Germline CDR1 and CDR2: SGHTA and FQGNSA. The CDR3 covers 13 residues. Trimming stripped 5 bases from V and 2 bases from J, with 9 bases between.

This clone was found once. The chain couples TRBV28 to TRBJ2-1; the D gene could be TRBD1 or TRBD2 (5 bases each). V lost 7 bases to trimming and J lost 9 bases, with 19 bases between them. Germline V gene data show CDR1 as MDHEN and CDR2 as SYDVKM. The CDR3 length is 14 residues. The CDR3 DNA reads as TGTGCCAGCAAACCCTGGCAGGGTCTAGCTGAGCAGTTCTTC. Translation gives CASKPWQGLAEQFF.

The chain joins TRBV7-3 to TRBJ2-7, with a weak D call TRBD1 (6 bases). Germline CDR1 SGHTA, CDR2 FQGTGA. This CDR3 is 14 amino acids long. Trimming took 3 bases from V and 6 from J, leaving 15 bases between them. The CDR3 spells CASSLGTSPSEQYF. The CDR3 nucleotides read TGTGCCAGCAGCTTGGGGACAAGTCCCTCCGAGCAGTACTTC. The whole variable domain, filled in from reference TRBV7-3 and TRBJ2-7, reads GAGVSQTPSNKVTEKGKYVELRCDPISGHTALYWYRQSLGQGPEFLIYFQGTGAADDSGLPNDRFFAVRPEGSVSTLKIQRTERGDSAVYLCASSLGTSPSEQYFGPGTRLTVT.

This clone has a handful of counts. CDR3 sequence: CASSGAQGVISPLHF. Written as DNA, the CDR3 is TGTGCCAGCAGTGGTGCCCAGGGGGTCATTTCACCCCTCCACTTT. The rearrangement joins TRBV2 to TRBJ1-6; 7 nucleotides match TRBD1. V gave up 4 bases and J gave up 9 bases; unmatched junction bases: 9. Germline V gene lookup returns CDR1 SNHLY and CDR2 FYNNEI. There are 15 residues in the CDR3.

The V gene is TRBV28, the J gene TRBJ2-1, with 10 bases matching TRBD2. Trimming removed 5 bases from V and 0 bases from J; junction bases left unmatched: 4. There are 16 residues in the CDR3. Germline assignment: CDR1 MDHEN and CDR2 SYDVKM. The CDR3 DNA is TGTGCCAGCAGTCTGGCTAGCGGGAGCTCCTACAATGAGCAGTTCTTC. The encoded protein is CASSLASGSSYNEQFF.

This chain links TRBV7-2 with TRBJ2-1, with D hard to call. V dropped 0 bases and J dropped 0 bases, with 6 bases sitting between them. CDR1 and CDR2 from the germline V gene are SGHTA and FQGNSA. The CDR3 is made up of 15 amino acids. CDR3 sequence reads: CASSLASLSYNEQFF. CDR3 sequence (DNA): TGTGCCAGCAGCTTAGCTTCCCTCTCCTACAATGAGCAGTTCTTC.

The gene calls are TRBV28 and TRBJ1-4; TRBD1 matches 8 bases. There are 16 residues in the CDR3. Per the germline V gene, CDR1 is MDHEN and CDR2 is SYDVKM. J gave up 3 bases and V 4 bases, and 7 bases lay outside the gene matches. Here the CDR3 reads CASSSPNRGANEKLFF. The CDR3 bases are TGTGCCAGCAGTTCCCCTAACAGGGGGGCTAATGAAAAACTGTTTTTT.

CDR3 protein: CASSDAGTSVNEQFF. The DNA of the CDR3 is TGTGCCAGCAGTGACGCCGGGACTAGCGTCAATGAGCAGTTCTTC. J is TRBJ2-1 and V is TRBV25-1, with TRBD2 matching over 10 bases. This CDR3 region has 15 residues. Trimming at V came to 3 bases and at J to 6 bases, leaving 5 bases not matched to a gene. Germline V gene sequence: CDR1 MGHDK, CDR2 SYGVNS.

This clone was recorded once. This sample also contains other DNA sequences that code for the same CDR3. The chain is built from TRBV19 and TRBJ2-7; TRBD1 is a possible D gene (6 bases). The CDR3 sequence is 12 residues long. The germline V gene has CDR1 LNHDA and CDR2 SQIVND (reference sequence). Trimming cost V 4 bases and J 3 bases, with 7 bases left between them. The CDR3 sequence: CASSRGGYEQYF. The CDR3 DNA sequence: TGTGCCAGTAGTAGAGGGGGCTACGAGCAGTACTTC.

The chain uses TRBV30 and TRBJ2-5; D perhaps matches TRBD1 (6 bases). The CDR3 loop spans 12 amino acids. V lost 2 bases and J 4 bases, leaving 8 bases between the germline ends. CDR1 and CDR2 from the germline V gene are GTSNPN and SVGIG (reference sequence). The CDR3, as DNA: TGTGCCTGGAGTAGCAGGGGAGAGACCCAGTACTTC. This sequence encodes CAWSSRGETQYF.

This clone showed up just a few times. The chain has TRBV30 and TRBJ1-1; D gene uncertain. The CDR3 length is 14 residues. Looked up from germline, CDR1 is GTSNPN and CDR2 is SVGIG (reference sequence). Deletions cut 3 bases from V and 1 base from J, with 12 bases between. CDR3 in DNA: TGTGCCTGGAGAACCTCTTCCAGGAACACTGAAGCTTTCTTT. It codes for CAWRTSSRNTEAFF.

This rearrangement joins TRBV4-3 to TRBJ2-7, with 11 bases identical to TRBD2. J was trimmed by 5 bases and V by 6 bases; bases with no gene match: 12. CDR1 is LGHNA, CDR2 YSLEER, per germline. The CDR3 totals 16 residues. The CDR3 sequence is CASSPKETSGIDEQYF. The CDR3, as DNA: TGCGCCAGCAGTCCTAAAGAGACTAGCGGGATTGACGAGCAGTACTTC.

The V call is TRBV2, the J call TRBJ2-5; 8 bases are shared with TRBD1. After removal of 2 bases from V and 5 bases from J, the junction contained 7 bases not matched to a gene. Germline CDR1 SNHLY, CDR2 FYNNEI. The CDR3 consists of 15 residues. Written as DNA, the CDR3 is TGTGCCAGCAGTGAATCCCAGGGGGCTGTGGAGACCCAGTACTTC. Translation gives CASSESQGAVETQYF.

The chain recombines TRBV5-1 with TRBJ2-1; D tentatively fits TRBD1 or TRBD2 (5 bases each). From germline, CDR1 is SGHRS and CDR2 YFSETQ. The CDR3 loop spans 17 amino acids. The V and J ends lost 0 bases and 9 bases respectively, with 22 bases between them. The CDR3 DNA sequence: TGCGCCAGCAGCTTGGCATCCCTGGGGCGGAGGTCAGGTGAGCAGTTCTTC. This encodes CASSLASLGRRSGEQFF.

The chain carries TRBV6-6 and TRBJ2-1, with D perhaps matching TRBD1 (7 bases). V was pared by 6 bases and J by 9 bases, with 24 bases between. CDR3 size: 16 residues. Germline assignment: CDR1 MNHNY and CDR2 SVGAGI (reference sequence). This chain's CDR3 is CASSPRTGALGGEQFF. The CDR3 DNA reads as TGTGCCAGCAGCCCTCGGACAGGCGCCCTGGGGGGTGAGCAGTTCTTC.

The chain carries TRBV4-2 and TRBJ2-7; 10 bases map to TRBD2. V trimming: 2 bases; J trimming: 7 bases; junction bases outside the gene matches: 23. CDR1 and CDR2 from the germline V gene are LGHNA and YNFKEQ. This CDR3 contains 20 residues. DNA for the CDR3: TGTGCCAGCAGCCAAACCCTAGCGGGAGTTTTATCCCCCTACGTTCCAGAGCAGTACTTC. Encoded protein: CASSQTLAGVLSPYVPEQYF.